Listed below are T cell receptor beta chains from one sample, sequenced in a study of shared clonotypes between healthy human individuals. Produced via immunoSEQ multiplex PCR; TCRdb's table is partial and in-frame only. The table shows around 2,000,000 clones, with more than 85% occurring only once. The sequencing sample was made of naive CD8+ T cells from PBMCs. These receptors originate from a man aged 18 to 29 in good health. Some clones in this sample may be carry-over from other donors' samples. The CDR3 runs from the conserved cysteine through the conserved F or W.

j_call,v_call,cdr3_aa
TRBJ2-2,TRBV2,CASSGGGDTGELFF
TRBJ1-4,TRBV6-6,CASRSLSEKLFF
TRBJ2-3,TRBV7-9,CASRAYSTDTQYF
TRBJ1-5,TRBV11-2,CASSLGPRITSNQPQHF
TRBJ2-7,TRBV27,CASSFGGSARYEQYF
TRBJ2-6,TRBV4-3,CASSQDLLVGSSGANVLTF
TRBJ1-2,TRBV7-9,CASSPQDRNYGYTF
TRBJ2-1,TRBV28,CASSQLTYNEQFF
TRBJ2-7,TRBV7-2,CASSSAGLAGDEQYF
TRBJ2-2,TRBV29-1,CSVVSGVTGELFF
TRBJ1-1,TRBV7-9,CASSPTGTEAFF
TRBJ1-2,TRBV7-9,CASSSRGGRMGGGYTF
TRBJ2-7,TRBV2,CASSGGYEQYF
TRBJ2-7,TRBV10-3,CAISDPGSGRHTPYEQYF
TRBJ1-1,TRBV7-6,CASSTKDRVVAFF
TRBJ2-5,TRBV9,CASSERTGGRETQYF
TRBJ2-1,TRBV29-1,CSVHRAVGFRNEQFF
TRBJ2-2,TRBV19,CASRWDANTGELFF
TRBJ2-1,TRBV29-1,CSVRGTGKYNEQFF
TRBJ2-7,TRBV7-8,CASSLAPGGSYEQYF
TRBJ2-2,TRBV14,CASSPSEGNTGELFF
TRBJ2-5,TRBV13,CASSRRDRGQETQYF
TRBJ2-7,TRBV5-1,CASSQGQGAYEQYF
TRBJ2-7,TRBV29-1,CSVAAGQFYEQYF
TRBJ1-2,TRBV28,CASRPGTEDYGYTF
TRBJ2-1,TRBV6-5,CASRLAGGYNEQFF
TRBJ1-2,TRBV29-1,CSSNGGGLYGYTF
TRBJ2-7,TRBV7-2,CASSLGLAAPYEQYF
TRBJ1-1,TRBV28,CASSTGGENTEAFF
TRBJ2-5,TRBV28,CHRGGLIQETQYF
TRBJ2-2,TRBV5-1,CASSPSGGRATGELFF
TRBJ2-7,TRBV5-4,CASSPGQGAEQYF
TRBJ2-7,TRBV4-3,CASSRLYGAYDEQYF
TRBJ1-3,TRBV7-9,CASSLSGNTIYF
TRBJ2-3,TRBV29-1,CSVVAGAAYF
TRBJ2-7,TRBV2,CASRAGYEQYF
TRBJ2-7,TRBV7-9,CASLNSYEQYF
TRBJ2-5,TRBV6-1,CASSEFLGGETQYF
TRBJ1-2,TRBV5-4,CASSLAPGAGYTF
TRBJ1-1,TRBV9,CASSVGTGGNTEAFF
TRBJ2-7,TRBV18,CASSPTDRAYEQYF
TRBJ2-1,TRBV28,CASSLRAGYNEQFF
TRBJ2-1,TRBV7-2,CASSFLREGDEQFF
TRBJ1-1,TRBV7-9,CASSPGPGGDTEAFF
TRBJ1-5,TRBV19,CASSIAGTSPQHF
TRBJ1-2,TRBV28,CASSPRLTGLGYTF
TRBJ2-7,TRBV27,CASSVQGGEQYF
TRBJ2-3,TRBV6-4,CASSDSGYTQYF
TRBJ2-1,TRBV4-2,CASSQESGTTTVRNEQFF
TRBJ1-4,TRBV6-5,CASSSPTGEKLFF
TRBJ2-3,TRBV10-3,CAISEGVGSDTQYF
TRBJ1-3,TRBV21-1,CASSKVGEGSSGNTIYF
TRBJ2-3,TRBV11-2,CASAHTTWSTDTQYF
TRBJ2-1,TRBV7-6,CASSLKVAAAYDNEQFF
TRBJ1-1,TRBV7-6,CASSPTPGNTEAFF
TRBJ2-7,TRBV30,CAWTKRGRYEQYF